One and the same sample provided the 8 T cell receptor beta chains below, sequenced in a study of blood T cell repertoires in COVID-19. Produced via immunoSEQ multiplex PCR; TCRdb's table is partial and in-frame only. The repertoire consists of 100,000 or so clones, with approximately 93% occurring once and the leading ten covering 0.85% to 1%. Sequencing was done on a sample of peripheral blood. The receptors shown here come from a man aged 55 to 69 with acute or convalescent COVID-19.

This chain uses TRBV27 with TRBJ2-3; D remains ambiguous. Trimming stripped 4 bases from V and 0 bases from J, with 11 bases between. Germline V gene data show CDR1 as MNHEY and CDR2 as SMNVEV (reference sequence). CDR3 length equals 15 residues. Written as DNA, the CDR3 is TGTGCCAGCAGTTCCCAGGCTTCTAGCACAGATACGCAGTATTTT. This sequence encodes CASSSQASSTDTQYF.

V gene TRBV5-4 combines with J gene TRBJ1-1; TRBD1 aligns across 8 bases. V lost 4 bases to trimming and J lost 1 base; unmatched junction nucleotides: 3. The CDR3 runs 14 residues. In germline, CDR1 is SGHNT, CDR2 YYREEE (reference sequence). Written as DNA, the CDR3 is TGTGCCAGCAGCCCAGGGGGCTGGAACACTGAAGCTTTCTTT. Translated: CASSPGGWNTEAFF. The variable domain in full, completed from reference TRBV5-4 and TRBJ1-1, reads ETGVTQSPTHLIKTRGQQVTLRCSSQSGHNTVSWYQQALGQGPQFIFQYYREEENGRGNFPPRFSGLQFPNYSSELNVNALELDDSALYLCASSPGGWNTEAFFGQGTRLTVV.

The V gene is TRBV28, the J gene TRBJ2-1; 12 bases fit TRBD2. With V trimmed by 1 base and J by 9 bases, 7 bases remained unmatched. The length of the CDR3 is 16 residues. Looked up from germline, CDR1 is MDHEN and CDR2 is SYDVKM. CDR3 region: CASSLYLAGGDGEQFF. The CDR3 region has the DNA TGTGCCAGCAGTTTATATCTAGCGGGAGGGGACGGTGAGCAGTTCTTC.

The rearrangement uses TRBV10-3 and TRBJ1-2; 12 bases are a match to TRBD1. The CDR3 contains 20 residues. Trimming took 2 bases from V and 1 from J; bases not matched to a gene: 14. Germline loops: CDR1 ENHRY, CDR2 SYGVKD. In nucleotides, the CDR3 is TGTGCCATCAGTGAGACAGTGTTCGGGACAGGGGGCCAGATTAACTATGGCTACACCTTC. Amino acid sequence: CAISETVFGTGGQINYGYTF.

The chain has TRBV9 and TRBJ2-2, with 7 bases matching TRBD2. The V and J ends lost 1 base and 6 bases, in that order; junction bases with no gene match: 6. This CDR3 contains 15 residues. The germline V gene encodes CDR1 SGDLS and CDR2 YYNGEE. The CDR3 region is CASSVRGREPGELFF. CDR3 sequence (DNA): TGTGCCAGCAGCGTACGGGGGAGGGAGCCCGGGGAGCTGTTTTTT.

V is TRBV5-4 and J is TRBJ1-6, with 7 positions matching TRBD1. In germline, CDR1 is SGHNT, CDR2 YYREEE (reference sequence). This CDR3 spans 17 amino acids. J lost 9 bases, V lost 4 bases, and 16 bases had no gene match. This CDR3 is CASSQGQARDFSSPLHF. CDR3 nucleotide sequence: TGTGCCAGCAGCCAAGGACAGGCCCGTGATTTTAGTTCACCCCTCCACTTT.

The V and J genes are TRBV19 and TRBJ1-6; TRBD1 agrees at 8 bases. CDR1 LNHDA and CDR2 SQIVND come from the germline V gene (reference sequence). The trim removed 6 bases at V and 2 bases at J, leaving 3 bases unmatched. This CDR3 is built from 15 residues. This chain's CDR3 is CASRRDRTYNSPLHF. As DNA, the CDR3 is TGTGCCAGTAGGCGGGACAGGACCTATAATTCACCCCTCCACTTT.

The V gene is TRBV12-3 or TRBV12-4, the J gene TRBJ1-2; TRBD1 matches at 7 bases. The length of the CDR3 is 13 residues. J was trimmed by 4 bases and V by 4 bases; bases with no gene match: 3. DNA for the CDR3: TGTGCCAGCAGTTACCGGGACAGCTATGGCTACACCTTC. It codes for CASSYRDSYGYTF.